The clone carrying this T cell receptor (beta chain) was seen only a few times. Antigen specificity is unknown. Clones were read by immunoSEQ multiplex PCR, and TCRdb kept only the in-frame ones, dropping some. The sample lists some 30,000 clones; over 60% were seen once. These data originate in a study of STAT3 mutations in large granular lymphocyte leukemia. The wider study: Roughly half the longitudinally sequenced T-LGLL patients had canonical STAT3 mutations.

Study-wide findings and caveats: In some patients, a small highly pathogenic clone possibly went undetected. Suggested: STAT3 mutation was not the ancestral event for these clonal expansions. At least one immunodominant TCR beta clonotype appeared in every T-cell large granular lymphocyte leukemia patient. Sampling intervals varied between patients and samples.

CDR3 length: 14 amino acids. Trimming took 5 bases from V and 7 from J, leaving 14 bases between them. Looked up from germline, CDR1 is SGHVS and CDR2 is FQNEAQ. The gene calls are TRBV7-8 and TRBJ1-4; D is undetermined. The sequence derives from a woman in her forties or fifties with T-cell large granular lymphocyte leukemia. Some clones in this sample may be carry-over from other donors' samples. The sequenced material came from peripheral blood mononuclear cells. CDR3 region: CASSPRFGGEKLFF. The CDR3 bases are TGTGCCAGCAGCCCGCGTTTCGGCGGTGAAAAACTGTTTTTT. Drawing the rest from reference TRBV7-8 and TRBJ1-4, the complete variable domain is GAGVSQSPRYKVAKRGQDVALRCDPISGHVSLFWYQQALGQGPEFLTYFQNEAQLDKSGLPSDRFFAERPEGSVSTLKIQRTQQEDSAVYLCASSPRFGGEKLFFGSGTQLSVL.